In this sample, the clone carrying this TCR beta chain turned up a few times. What it recognizes is unknown. The data belong to a study of CD8 T cells in ankylosing spondylitis. Study observations and caveats: What seemed typical of ankylosing spondylitis blood was a TCR beta motif built from several highly homologous variants. Disease-linked clones were reportedly significantly enriched in matched ankylosing spondylitis synovial fluid. Certain motif variants had earlier appeared in reactive arthritis synovial fluid and blood.

The authors made TCR beta libraries by quantitative 5'-RACE with molecular barcodes. TCRdb passed the 5' RACE reads through MiXCR, listing each CDR3 protein once. The data contain 350,000 to 550,000 distinct CDR3 sequences, approximately 26% of them singletons. With 2 bases clipped from V and 0 bases from J, the junction kept 17 bases outside the gene matches. Germline values: CDR1 SGHAT, CDR2 FQDESV (reference sequence). The CDR3 spans 21 residues. The sample consisted of blood, either unsorted or a sorted T cell fraction (not recorded which). This sequence joins TRBV11-1 and TRBJ2-2, with TRBD1 matching over 8 bases. This sequence originates from a male donor with ankylosing spondylitis. CDR3 DNA: TGTGCCAGCAGCTTAATTTGGAACGAAGTGGGACAGGCCGCGAACACCGGGGAGCTGTTTTTT. Translation: CASSLIWNEVGQAANTGELFF.